This passage covers 24 T cell receptor beta chains from one sample sequenced in a study of graft-versus-host responses after intestinal transplantation. Produced via immunoSEQ multiplex PCR; TCRdb's table is partial and in-frame only. The sample consists of about 110,000 clones, around 93% of them appearing once. No antigen has been identified for these receptors. The sample in question was unstimulated CD8+ T cells sorted from spleen or lymph node cells, obtained before intestinal transplant. The source of these receptors is a human donor who received an intestinal transplant.

This rearrangement joins TRBV30 to TRBJ2-4; 8 bases are a match to TRBD2. This CDR3 contains 15 residues. J gave up 1 base and V 2 bases, and 4 bases lay outside the gene matches. The germline CDR1 and CDR2 sequences are GTSNPN and SVGIG (reference sequence). The DNA of the CDR3 is TGTGCCTGGAGTCCAAAGCGGGAGGCCAAAAACATTCAGTACTTC. Translation gives CAWSPKREAKNIQYF.

The chain carries TRBV27 and TRBJ2-1; 11 bases are shared with TRBD2. J lost 4 bases, V lost 7 bases, and 6 bases had no gene match. Germline CDR1 is MNHEY and CDR2 is SMNVEV (reference sequence). The CDR3 has 15 residues. The CDR3 region is CASILAGGSYNEQFF. CDR3 nucleotide sequence: TGTGCCAGCATCCTAGCGGGAGGTAGTTACAATGAGCAGTTCTTC.

J is TRBJ2-7 and V is TRBV30; 8 bases line up with TRBD1. Per germline, CDR1 GTSNPN and CDR2 SVGIG (reference sequence). V gave up 3 bases and J gave up 7 bases; unmatched junction bases: 11. This CDR3 comprises 14 residues. The CDR3, as DNA: TGTGCCTGGAGGGCCCCGGACAGGGAGTTAGAGCAGTACTTC. This gives the protein CAWRAPDRELEQYF. Full variable domain (missing parts from reference TRBV30 and TRBJ2-7): SQTIHQWPATLVQPVGSPLSLECTVEGTSNPNLYWYRQAAGRGLQLLFYSVGIGQISSEVPQNLSASRPQDRQFILSSKKLLLSDSGFYLCAWRAPDRELEQYFGPGTRLTVT.

The chain couples TRBV5-4 to TRBJ1-2; D not certain. This CDR3 comprises 16 residues. Germline values: CDR1 SGHNT, CDR2 YYREEE (reference sequence). V lost 3 bases, J lost 4 bases, and 19 bases lay in between. The CDR3 DNA sequence: TGTGCCAGCAGCTGGGAAGGTCAGGACGGTCCCTATGGCTACACCTTC. This encodes CASSWEGQDGPYGYTF.

The chain joins TRBV6-5 to TRBJ2-7; the D call may be TRBD1 or TRBD2 (5 bases each). V lost 4 bases, J lost 3 bases, and 10 bases lay in between. The CDR3 totals 13 residues. CDR1 is MNHEY, CDR2 SVGAGI, per germline. The CDR3 protein is CASSSGTDYEQYF. CDR3 in DNA: TGTGCCAGCAGTTCCGGGACGGACTACGAGCAGTACTTC.

The gene calls are TRBV7-6 and TRBJ2-7, with 10 bases matching TRBD1. This CDR3 region has 13 residues. The germline CDR1 and CDR2 sequences are SGHVS and FNYEAQ. V dropped 5 bases and J dropped 5; count of bases not matched to a gene: 3. The CDR3 here is CASSPDRGDEQYF. The CDR3, as DNA: TGTGCCAGCAGCCCGGACAGGGGGGACGAGCAGTACTTC.

V and J are TRBV27 and TRBJ1-5, with a possible D match to TRBD1 (5 bases). Germline values: CDR1 MNHEY, CDR2 SMNVEV (reference sequence). Trimming took 2 bases from V and 0 from J, leaving 8 bases between them. This CDR3 contains 15 residues. CDR3 sequence (DNA): TGTGCCAGCAGTTTAAGGGGAAATAGCAATCAGCCCCAGCATTTT. The encoded protein is CASSLRGNSNQPQHF.

V is TRBV25-1 and J is TRBJ2-5, with a tentative D call TRBD1 (5 bases). The CDR3 is made up of 18 amino acids. Trimming took off 1 base at V and 1 base at J, with 19 bases between the two ends. Germline assignment: CDR1 MGHDK and CDR2 SYGVNS. CDR3 DNA: TGTGCCAGCAGTGAATTGAATAGGGGTGGGTATGGCCAAGAGACCCAGTACTTC. Its translation: CASSELNRGGYGQETQYF.

The chain is built from TRBV7-2 and TRBJ2-5, with no clear D. V was cut by 11 bases and J by 5 bases, with 18 bases left in between. The CDR3 is made up of 13 amino acids. Per germline, CDR1 SGHTA and CDR2 FQGNSA. The CDR3 region has the DNA TGTGCCGAATCCAACCCAAATAGGGAGACCCAGTACTTC. Translating gives CAESNPNRETQYF.

The chain employs TRBV2 and TRBJ2-1; maybe TRBD1 (6 bases). Germline V CDR1 and CDR2: SNHLY, FYNNEI. Trimming removed 3 bases from V and 0 bases from J, with 9 bases in between. This CDR3 spans 15 amino acids. This CDR3 reads CASSDRDISYNEQFF. The CDR3 coding sequence is TGTGCCAGCAGTGATCGGGACATCTCCTACAATGAGCAGTTCTTC.

This rearrangement joins TRBV2 to TRBJ2-7; 15 nucleotides match TRBD2. The germline CDR1 and CDR2 sequences are SNHLY and FYNNEI. V lost 5 bases and J lost 6; bases outside the gene matches: 8. The CDR3 consists of 16 residues. The CDR3 DNA reads TGTGCCAGCAGTACAGGACTAGCGGGAGGGCCGGGCGAGCAGTACTTC. Its translation is CASSTGLAGGPGEQYF.

This chain uses TRBV6-6 with TRBJ1-4; tentatively, D is TRBD1 (6 bases). The CDR3 extends over 16 amino acids. Germline CDR1 and CDR2: MNHNY and SVGAGI (reference sequence). V lost 2 bases to trimming and J lost 6 bases, with 16 bases between them. CDR3 in DNA: TGTGCCAGCAGTTACGACAGGTTATCCCTTGATGAAAAACTGTTTTTT. It codes for CASSYDRLSLDEKLFF.

The gene calls are TRBV19 and TRBJ2-3; unclear D gene. V was shortened by 11 bases and J by 0 bases, with 12 bases between the two germline ends. Germline V gene data show CDR1 as LNHDA and CDR2 as SQIVND (reference sequence). The CDR3 consists of 13 residues. CDR3 in amino acids: CAPIRASTDTQYF. The CDR3 region has the DNA TGTGCCCCTATACGAGCCAGCACAGATACGCAGTATTTT. The entire variable domain, with the rest obtained from reference TRBV19 and TRBJ2-3, is as follows: DGGITQSPKYLFRKEGQNVTLSCEQNLNHDAMYWYRQDPGQGLRLIYYSQIVNDFQKGDIAEGYSVSREKKESFPLTVTSAQKNPTAFYLCAPIRASTDTQYFGPGTRLTVL.

The CDR3 region is CASSTTSGRAYNEQFF. DNA for the CDR3: TGTGCCAGTAGTACGACTAGCGGGAGGGCCTACAATGAGCAGTTCTTC. This chain links TRBV19 with TRBJ2-1; 14 bases are shared with TRBD2. This CDR3 region has 16 residues. Germline assignment: CDR1 LNHDA and CDR2 SQIVND (reference sequence). V lost 4 bases and J lost 2; bases outside the gene matches: 1.

The V and J genes are TRBV6-5 and TRBJ1-1, with D perhaps matching TRBD1 (5 bases). This CDR3 is 15 amino acids long. Germline CDR1 MNHEY, CDR2 SVGAGI. V was clipped by 4 bases and J by 5 bases, with 17 bases between them. The CDR3 region is CASSWRASSGTEAFF. CDR3 coding DNA: TGTGCCAGCAGTTGGCGGGCCTCGTCAGGGACTGAAGCTTTCTTT.

This clone was detected only once. The chain is built from TRBV7-6 and TRBJ2-7, with 9 nucleotides matching TRBD1. Germline values: CDR1 SGHVS, CDR2 FNYEAQ. Losses at the gene ends were 4 bases for V and 3 bases for J; bases not matched to a gene: 7. The length of the CDR3 is 15 residues. The CDR3 here is CASSSPGTGRYEQYF. The DNA for the CDR3 is TGTGCCAGCAGCTCGCCCGGGACAGGGCGCTACGAGCAGTACTTC.

This clone was detected once. V and J are TRBV7-8 and TRBJ1-6, with D uncertain. Germline V lookup: CDR1 SGHVS, CDR2 FQNEAQ. The CDR3 contains 15 residues. V shed 1 base and J shed 6 bases, with 10 bases lying between them. The CDR3 sequence is CASSLVVGPNSPLHF. The DNA for the CDR3 is TGTGCCAGCAGCTTAGTGGTGGGTCCTAATTCACCCCTCCACTTT.

The gene calls are TRBV10-2 and TRBJ2-7, with a tentative D call TRBD2 (5 bases). The CDR3 has 16 amino acids. V was clipped by 0 bases and J by 0 bases, with 12 bases between them. Germline V CDR1 and CDR2: WSHSY, SAAADI. CDR3 residues: CASSESASRFSYEQYF. Here the CDR3 DNA reads TGCGCCAGCAGTGAGTCTGCTAGCCGATTCTCCTACGAGCAGTACTTC.

The chain's CDR3 is CASSLGVTGELFF. CDR3 coding DNA: TGTGCCAGCAGCCTGGGGGTAACCGGGGAGCTGTTTTTT. The chain uses TRBV9 and TRBJ2-2; D possibly uses TRBD1 or TRBD2 (5 bases each). The germline V gene has CDR1 SGDLS and CDR2 YYNGEE. Trimming removed 4 bases at V and 5 bases at J, with 9 bases between. CDR3 length: 13 amino acids.

The chain employs TRBV19 and TRBJ1-5; D possibly corresponds to TRBD1 (5 bases). The CDR3 length is 16 residues. Trimming pared 8 bases from V and 2 bases from J, leaving 19 bases between. Germline CDR1 reads LNHDA; CDR2 reads SQIVND (reference sequence). CDR3 protein: CASLLAGQGGNQPQHF. CDR3 DNA: TGTGCCAGTCTATTGGCGGGGCAAGGGGGCAATCAGCCCCAGCATTTT.

This clone was recorded only once. This chain links TRBV6-5 with TRBJ2-2; the match to TRBD1 covers 9 bases. Germline V gene data show CDR1 as MNHEY and CDR2 as SVGAGI. The CDR3 has 15 amino acids. V lost 2 bases to trimming and J lost 3 bases; unmatched junction nucleotides: 1. This chain's CDR3 is CASSYGTGYTGELFF. For the CDR3, the DNA is TGTGCCAGCAGTTACGGGACAGGGTACACCGGGGAGCTGTTTTTT.

The chain couples TRBV27 to TRBJ2-7; unclear D gene. Trimming shortened V by 5 bases and J by 5 bases, and 16 bases separated the two germline ends. Germline V CDR1 and CDR2: MNHEY, SMNVEV (reference sequence). The CDR3 sequence is 14 residues long. Here the CDR3 reads CASSAETALHEQYF. The CDR3 DNA follows: TGTGCCAGCAGTGCGGAGACGGCTCTCCACGAGCAGTACTTC.

The chain uses TRBV11-2 and TRBJ2-1; D may be TRBD1 (5 bases). The CDR3 covers 13 residues. Germline V gene lookup returns CDR1 SGHAT and CDR2 FQNNGV. With 3 bases removed from V and 6 bases from J, the gap between germline ends came to 9 bases. The DNA of the CDR3 is TGTGCCAGCAGCTTCACGACAGTCAATGAGCAGTTCTTC. It codes for CASSFTTVNEQFF.

The chain combines TRBV28 with TRBJ2-1; TRBD2 matches 7 bases. V lost 6 bases, J lost 8 bases, and 13 bases stayed unmatched. The CDR3 extends over 15 amino acids. Germline values: CDR1 MDHEN, CDR2 SYDVKM. CDR3 sequence: CASSHLAVAMDEQFF. The DNA for the CDR3 is TGTGCCAGCAGCCATCTAGCGGTTGCCATGGATGAGCAGTTCTTC.